This TCR beta chain was recorded in a study of T-cell memory formation after mild COVID-19. Study findings and constraints: In pre-infection memory, a portion of responding clones appeared, which suggested that cross-reactive memory joined.

Points on this clonotype: Its antigen is not identified.

Germline V gives CDR1 MNHEY, CDR2 SMNVEV (reference sequence). V was cut by 8 bases and J by 4 bases, with 15 bases left in between. This CDR3 is built from 13 residues. UMIs and sample barcodes were carried by the TCR alpha and TCR beta cDNA libraries that 5'RACE produced using constant-segment primers. TCRdb re-derived calls from the 5' RACE reads in MiXCR, one entry per CDR3 protein. Of about 470,000 distinct CDR3 sequences listed, 25% are singletons. The specimen was PBMCs or a T cell subset sorted from them (not recorded which). The clonotype was recovered from an adult woman who had mild COVID-19 (a few samples of this study predate the infection). Cell type and time point are not known. V and J are TRBV27 and TRBJ2-7; either TRBD1 or TRBD2 may supply D (5 bases each). In nucleotides, the CDR3 is TGTGCCAGCGGGGCAGGGACGATATACGAGCAGTACTTC. This encodes CASGAGTIYEQYF.